A selection of T cell receptor beta chains follows, all from one sample in a study of cytomegalovirus exposure and HLA in healthy donors. The repertoire was sequenced with immunoSEQ multiplex PCR; TCRdb's copy has only in-frame clones and lacks some. The sample contains approximately 130,000 clones, 70% to 85% of which appear only once. Material for sequencing was PBMCs. These receptors came from a boy between 10 and 17 years old in good health and CMV-seronegative. The conserved cysteine and the conserved F or W are not part of the CDR3 here. Only some rows state a clone size, as once, few, many or a class for expanded clones.

J gene: TRBJ2-1
V gene: TRBV18
clone size: NA
CDR3 protein: ASSPGPTGTGGYEQF

J gene: TRBJ2-7
V gene: TRBV5-8
clone size: NA
CDR3 protein: ASSFRYEQY

J gene: TRBJ2-7
V gene: TRBV29-1
clone size: NA
CDR3 protein: SVVWGEYEQY

J gene: TRBJ2-2
V gene: TRBV9
clone size: NA
CDR3 protein: ASSVGLAGEAGELF

J gene: TRBJ1-4
V gene: TRBV5-1
clone size: NA
CDR3 protein: ASSLGQTSNEKLF

J gene: TRBJ1-2
V gene: TRBV7-2
clone size: NA
CDR3 protein: ASSLTLEYGYT

J gene: TRBJ1-2
V gene: TRBV25-1
clone size: NA
CDR3 protein: ASRGTGGEDDYGYT

J gene: TRBJ2-1
V gene: TRBV6-5
clone size: NA
CDR3 protein: ASRTGTSLGNEQF

J gene: TRBJ1-1
V gene: TRBV2
clone size: few
CDR3 protein: ASRGVNTEAF

J gene: TRBJ2-1
V gene: TRBV15
clone size: NA
CDR3 protein: ATSNILAGSYNEQF

J gene: TRBJ2-1
V gene: TRBV7-2
clone size: once
CDR3 protein: ASRRDRDISYNEQF

J gene: TRBJ1-1
V gene: TRBV6-5
clone size: NA
CDR3 protein: ASSPSDNLNTEAF